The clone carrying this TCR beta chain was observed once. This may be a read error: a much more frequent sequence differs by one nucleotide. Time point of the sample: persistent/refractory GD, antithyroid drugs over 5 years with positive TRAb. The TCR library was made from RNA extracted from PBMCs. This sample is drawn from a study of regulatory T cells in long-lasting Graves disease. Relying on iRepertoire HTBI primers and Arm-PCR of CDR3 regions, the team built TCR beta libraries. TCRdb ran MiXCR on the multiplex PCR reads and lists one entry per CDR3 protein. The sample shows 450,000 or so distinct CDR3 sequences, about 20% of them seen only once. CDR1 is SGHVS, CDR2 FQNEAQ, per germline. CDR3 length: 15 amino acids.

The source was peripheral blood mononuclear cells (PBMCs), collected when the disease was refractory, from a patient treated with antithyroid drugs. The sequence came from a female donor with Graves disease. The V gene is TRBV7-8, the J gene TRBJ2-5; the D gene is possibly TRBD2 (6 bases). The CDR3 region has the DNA TGTGCCAGCAGCCGGGGAAGGGACTTGATAGAGGCCCAGTACTTC. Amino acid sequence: CASSRGRDLIEAQYF.